These 12 T cell receptor beta chains were all obtained from the same sample, sequenced in a study of blood T cell repertoires in COVID-19. The method was immunoSEQ multiplex PCR; TCRdb's version includes in-frame clones alone and lacks a portion of them. This table holds around 81,000 clones, 88% found once. Sequenced input: peripheral blood. Receptors originate from a man between 65 and 79 years old with acute or convalescent COVID-19.

The V and J genes are TRBV29-1 and TRBJ2-3; weak D call: TRBD2 (6 bases). V lost 6 bases to trimming and J lost 1 base, with 17 bases between them. This CDR3 has 15 residues. Germline-derived CDR1 and CDR2 are SQVTM and ANQGSEA. The CDR3 DNA sequence: TGCAGCGTAGGTCTAGGGCGGGACGGCACAGATACGCAGTATTTT. Its translation: CSVGLGRDGTDTQYF.

The chain uses TRBV28 and TRBJ2-2; 9 bases agree with TRBD1. V lost 4 bases to trimming and J lost 4 bases; unmatched junction nucleotides: 7. This CDR3 comprises 16 residues. Germline CDR1 and CDR2: MDHEN and SYDVKM. The CDR3 nucleotides are TGTGCCAGCAGTTCTCCCGGGACAGGGTTCACCGGGGAGCTGTTTTTT. This encodes CASSSPGTGFTGELFF.

The J gene is TRBJ2-2, the V gene TRBV7-9, with TRBD2 matching 12 bases. Trimming removed 5 bases from V and 4 bases from J; junction bases left unmatched: 14. This CDR3 spans 19 amino acids. CDR1 is SEHNR, CDR2 FQNEAQ, per germline (reference sequence). CDR3 amino acids: CASSPSLLAGGPGTGELFF. The CDR3 DNA sequence: TGTGCCAGCAGCCCCTCGCTGCTAGCGGGGGGGCCCGGCACCGGGGAGCTGTTTTTT.

The chain is built from TRBV24-1 and TRBJ1-5; no reliable D call. V dropped 9 bases and J dropped 1 base, with 9 bases sitting between them. Germline CDR1 and CDR2: KGHDR and SFDVKD. This CDR3 comprises 13 residues. The CDR3 sequence is CATSKKSNQPQHF. In DNA form, the CDR3 reads TGTGCCACCTCCAAAAAAAGCAATCAGCCCCAGCATTTT.

The rearrangement links TRBV7-2 to TRBJ2-7; TRBD2 is a possible D gene (6 bases). The CDR3 has 13 amino acids. In germline, CDR1 is SGHTA, CDR2 FQGNSA. The V gene lost 1 base and the J gene lost 7 bases, with 11 bases spanning the gap. CDR3 sequence (DNA): TGTGCCAGCAGCTTAGAAGTGGGGAGGGAGCAGTACTTC. It is translated as CASSLEVGREQYF.

The chain couples TRBV2 to TRBJ2-3, with 9 bases that match TRBD2. The J segment lost 4 bases and the V segment lost 6 bases, leaving 8 bases of the junction unmatched. Germline CDR1 SNHLY, CDR2 FYNNEI. This CDR3 comprises 15 residues. Here the CDR3 reads CASRLGLATADTQYF. The CDR3 DNA sequence: TGTGCCAGCAGGCTGGGACTAGCAACGGCAGATACGCAGTATTTT.

The genes are TRBV19 and TRBJ1-4; D is unclear. The CDR3 has 15 amino acids. Trimming removed 5 bases from V and 0 bases from J, with 10 bases in between. CDR1 is LNHDA, CDR2 SQIVND, per germline (reference sequence). The CDR3 DNA follows: TGTGCCAGTAGTTTCTCCCTTGCAACTAATGAAAAACTGTTTTTT. This translates into CASSFSLATNEKLFF. Drawing the rest from reference TRBV19 and TRBJ1-4, the complete variable domain is DGGITQSPKYLFRKEGQNVTLSCEQNLNHDAMYWYRQDPGQGLRLIYYSQIVNDFQKGDIAEGYSVSREKKESFPLTVTSAQKNPTAFYLCASSFSLATNEKLFFGSGTQLSVL.

This clone was found once. The V gene is TRBV7-2, the J gene TRBJ2-2; 8 nucleotides align to TRBD1. V was clipped by 2 bases and J by 7 bases; unmatched bases: 9. Per germline, CDR1 SGHTA and CDR2 FQGNSA. This CDR3 spans 16 amino acids. The CDR3 spells CASSLNGQGIGGELFF. The DNA of the CDR3 is TGTGCCAGCAGCTTAAACGGACAGGGAATTGGCGGGGAGCTGTTTTTT.

The CDR3: CASSQIKRTGTGYTF. The CDR3 nucleotides read TGTGCCAGCAGCCAGATAAAGAGGACAGGGACTGGCTACACCTTC. The rearrangement joins TRBV11-2 to TRBJ1-2, with 8 bases identical to TRBD1. Trimming took 5 bases from V and 7 from J; bases not matched to a gene: 12. Germline CDR1 reads SGHAT; CDR2 reads FQNNGV. The CDR3 is 15 amino acids.

This chain uses TRBV28 with TRBJ2-1; D may be TRBD1 (5 bases). The CDR3 has 15 residues. Trimming removed 6 bases from V and 4 bases from J, with 16 bases in between. Germline loops: CDR1 MDHEN, CDR2 SYDVKM. The CDR3 protein is CASRHGRDSYNEQFF. DNA for the CDR3: TGTGCCAGCAGGCATGGCCGCGACAGTTACAATGAGCAGTTCTTC.

The V call is TRBV11-2, the J call TRBJ2-1, with a weak D call TRBD2 (6 bases). The CDR3 totals 15 residues. Germline CDR1 and CDR2: SGHAT and FQNNGV. Trimming shortened V by 6 bases and J by 4 bases, and 16 bases separated the two germline ends. CDR3 bases: TGTGCCAGCAGGTCGATAGCGGTCTCGTACAATGAGCAGTTCTTC. Translating gives CASRSIAVSYNEQFF.

V and J are TRBV5-4 and TRBJ1-4, with D hard to call. The ends were cut back, 0 bases at V and 11 bases at J, with 14 bases in the middle. Germline V gene data show CDR1 as SGHNT and CDR2 as YYREEE (reference sequence). The CDR3 runs 14 residues. CDR3 loop: CASSLALDSGKLFF. The CDR3, as DNA: TGTGCCAGCAGCTTGGCCTTAGACTCGGGGAAACTGTTTTTT.